Below are 2 T cell receptor beta chains sequenced from a single sample in a study of T cells after yellow fever vaccination (dated by TCRdb to 2018 to 2020). The treatment or condition label here, explained by the study, means: live attenuated yellow fever vaccine strain. Preparation of the library involved 5' RACE. The sequencer was an Illumina HiSeq 2500. TCRdb took the public reads, trimmed them with fastp at Q25, ran MiXCR for clone calling and kept in-frame beta chains. Each CDR3 protein appears once, grouped with its most common genes and DNA. Within this sample are some 350,000 distinct CDR3 sequences, with 8.7% of them counted one time only. The ten largest clones capture approximately 18% of the sample. This specimen consisted of PBMCs, obtained on the day of the first yellow fever vaccination. The source is a man aged 18 to 30 who received the YFV17D yellow fever vaccine.

V is TRBV7-2 and J is TRBJ2-5, with D perhaps TRBD1 (6 bases). This CDR3 has 14 residues. V lost 1 base and J lost 5, with 11 bases in between. CDR1 is SGHTA, CDR2 FQGNSA, per germline. The CDR3 DNA is TGTGCCAGCAGCTTAGAAAGGCAGGGGGAGACCCAGTACTTC. Amino acid sequence: CASSLERQGETQYF.

This clonotype was counted between two and nine times. CDR3 coding DNA: TGTGCCAGCAGCTTCGGGACCCTTAGCTCCTACGAGCAGTACGTC. This translates into CASSFGTLSSYEQYV. The V and J genes are TRBV7-9 and TRBJ2-7; D may correspond to TRBD1 or TRBD2 (5 bases each). Germline V CDR1 and CDR2: SEHNR, FQNEAQ (reference sequence). V shed 3 bases and J shed 0 bases, with 12 bases lying between them. The CDR3 is made up of 15 amino acids.